This T cell receptor beta chain stems from a study of blood T cell repertoires in COVID-19. Clones were sequenced by immunoSEQ multiplex PCR, and TCRdb holds only the in-frame ones, with some missing. The repertoire holds roughly 450,000 clones, with 90% as singletons. The CDR3 has 15 amino acids. Trimming shortened V by 0 bases and J by 7 bases, and 12 bases separated the two germline ends. Per germline, CDR1 LNHNV and CDR2 YYDKDF (reference sequence). The rearrangement uses TRBV15 and TRBJ1-4; possibly TRBD1 for D (5 bases). Specimen: PBMCs or T cells enriched from blood (not recorded which). This TCR derives from a man aged 18 to 29 who had recovered from COVID-19. CDR3 region: CATSRDRRDLEKLFF. The CDR3 region has the DNA TGTGCCACCAGCAGAGATCGGAGGGACCTTGAAAAACTGTTTTTT.